The 21 T cell receptor beta chains below all came from one sample that was sequenced in a study of Ad26.COV2.S vaccination and SARS-CoV-2 variants. Some clones are missing from TCRdb's copy, which holds only in-frame ones; the method was immunoSEQ multiplex PCR. Here the sample spans just over 350,000 clones, approximately 84% being singletons. The treatment here: around 19 received Ad26.COV2.S at low or high dose, single or two shots; roughly 5 received placebo; per-sample allocation not given. Collection of the samples took place on day 63 after the first injection of vaccine or placebo. The starting material was peripheral blood, obtained in a trial of Ad26.COV2.S vaccine versus placebo. The receptors stem from a person aged 18-65 years who received the Ad26.COV2.S COVID-19 vaccine or a placebo.

The genes are TRBV2 and TRBJ2-3; 8 positions match TRBD2. The V gene's germline CDR1 is SNHLY and CDR2 FYNNEI. V trimming: 6 bases; J trimming: 5 bases; junction bases outside the gene matches: 7. This CDR3 comprises 14 residues. Here the CDR3 reads CASSAATSVDTQYF. The CDR3, as DNA: TGTGCCAGCAGCGCCGCGACTAGCGTAGATACGCAGTATTTT.

The chain employs TRBV7-2 and TRBJ1-4; TRBD1 matches 8 bases. In germline, CDR1 is SGHTA, CDR2 FQGNSA. There are 15 residues in the CDR3. The V gene end was trimmed by 5 bases and the J gene end by 8 bases; junction bases not matched to a gene: 10. This chain's CDR3 is CASSTNRGGWEKLFF. CDR3 sequence (DNA): TGTGCCAGCAGCACTAACAGGGGGGGTTGGGAAAAACTGTTTTTT.

The CDR3 loop reads CASSRGQVLVYEQYF. The CDR3 DNA follows: TGTGCCAGTAGTAGGGGACAGGTTCTCGTCTACGAGCAGTACTTC. This sequence joins TRBV19 and TRBJ2-7, with 8 positions matching TRBD1. The CDR3 consists of 15 residues. The germline CDR1 and CDR2 sequences are LNHDA and SQIVND (reference sequence). Losses at the gene ends were 4 bases for V and 3 bases for J; bases not matched to a gene: 8.

The gene calls are TRBV29-1 and TRBJ2-3, with D possibly matching TRBD2 (6 bases). This CDR3 is built from 12 residues. V was cut by 8 bases and J by 6 bases, with 15 bases left in between. Germline V lookup: CDR1 SQVTM, CDR2 ANQGSEA. CDR3 loop: CSTTRGFDTQYF. CDR3 nucleotides: TGCAGCACGACCCGGGGGTTCGATACGCAGTATTTT.

The chain links TRBV19 to TRBJ2-7; D is unresolved. V lost 9 bases and J 3 bases, leaving 9 bases between the germline ends. The germline CDR1 and CDR2 sequences are LNHDA and SQIVND (reference sequence). This CDR3 comprises 11 residues. In nucleotides, the CDR3 is TGTGCCAGCGTCCCGAGCTACGAGCAGTACTTC. It yields the protein CASVPSYEQYF.

The chain combines TRBV2 with TRBJ2-3; 9 bases line up with TRBD2. Germline-derived CDR1 and CDR2 are SNHLY and FYNNEI. This CDR3 is 15 amino acids long. V dropped 5 bases and J dropped 1; count of bases not matched to a gene: 4. CDR3 bases: TGTGCCAGCAGTCGCGGGGGGGGTGGCACAGATACGCAGTATTTT. Protein product: CASSRGGGGTDTQYF.

The chain is built from TRBV9 and TRBJ1-5, with D perhaps matching TRBD1 (6 bases). The germline CDR1 and CDR2 sequences are SGDLS and YYNGEE. V lost 3 bases and J lost 9, with 16 bases in between. This CDR3 comprises 14 residues. This CDR3 is CASSGPQGMGPQHF. CDR3 nucleotides: TGTGCCAGCAGCGGGCCACAGGGTATGGGGCCCCAGCATTTT.

This chain links TRBV7-9 with TRBJ2-1; D may be TRBD1 or TRBD2 (6 bases each). Germline V lookup: CDR1 SEHNR, CDR2 FQNEAQ (reference sequence). This CDR3 spans 14 amino acids. V was shortened by 5 bases and J by 5 bases, with 13 bases between the two germline ends. This CDR3 reads CASSRGGTDNEQFF. The CDR3 coding sequence is TGTGCCAGCAGCAGAGGGGGGACCGACAATGAGCAGTTCTTC. The whole variable domain, remainder taken from reference TRBV7-9 and TRBJ2-1, is DTGVSQNPRHKITKRGQNVTFRCDPISEHNRLYWYRQTLGQGPEFLTYFQNEAQLEKSRLLSDRFSAERPKGSFSTLEIQRTEQGDSAMYLCASSRGGTDNEQFFGPGTRLTVL.

J is TRBJ2-7 and V is TRBV5-1, with 8 bases fitting TRBD1. The length of the CDR3 is 13 residues. The junction had 2 bases not matched to a gene; V was cut back by 2 bases and J by 4 bases. CDR1 and CDR2 from the germline V gene are SGHRS and YFSETQ. The DNA of the CDR3 is TGCGCCAGCAGCTTTACAGGGGGTTACGAGCAGTACTTC. Amino acid sequence: CASSFTGGYEQYF.

CDR3 in amino acids: CASSFRGGTGELFF. The CDR3 nucleotides are TGTGCCAGCAGCTTTAGGGGCGGTACCGGGGAGCTGTTTTTT. This chain joins TRBV11-3 and TRBJ2-2, with D tentatively TRBD1 (5 bases). With 3 bases removed from V and 5 bases from J, the gap between germline ends came to 10 bases. The CDR3 length is 14 residues. Germline V CDR1 and CDR2: SGHNT, YENEEA.

This clone was recorded a few times. The chain has TRBV24-1 and TRBJ1-5; possible D gene TRBD1, 6 bases. Between the trimmed V and J ends, which lost 4 bases and 0 bases, there was a span of 12 bases. The germline CDR1 and CDR2 sequences are KGHDR and SFDVKD. The CDR3 length is 16 residues. The CDR3 here is CATSEAQGNSNQPQHF. In DNA form, the CDR3 reads TGTGCCACCAGTGAAGCCCAGGGGAATAGCAATCAGCCCCAGCATTTT.

This clone came up a few times. The gene calls are TRBV3-1 (or the pseudogene TRBV3-2) and TRBJ2-7, with TRBD2 as a possible D gene (5 bases). CDR1 and CDR2 (germline): LGHDT, YNNKEL (reference sequence). The ends were cut back, 0 bases at V and 3 bases at J, with 33 bases in the middle. There are 22 residues in the CDR3. CDR3 sequence reads: CASSQEGWTVRPKCPADYEQYF. The CDR3 nucleotides are TGTGCCAGCAGCCAAGAGGGGTGGACTGTTCGACCCAAGTGCCCCGCCGACTACGAGCAGTACTTC.

This sequence joins TRBV10-2 and TRBJ1-3; D gene unclear. The CDR3 has 18 residues. CDR1 WSHSY and CDR2 SAAADI come from the germline V gene. Trimming left V 2 bases short and J 0 bases short, with 17 bases between. CDR3 sequence reads: CASSELIGRGSSGNTIYF. Here the CDR3 DNA reads TGCGCCAGCAGTGAGCTTATCGGACGGGGAAGCTCTGGAAACACCATATATTTT.

This clone has just a few counts. This sample also contains other DNA sequences that code for the same CDR3. V gene TRBV7-9 combines with J gene TRBJ2-3, with D possibly matching TRBD1 (6 bases). Trimming took 1 base from V and 3 from J, leaving 11 bases between them. Germline V lookup: CDR1 SEHNR, CDR2 FQNEAQ (reference sequence). The CDR3 is made up of 15 amino acids. CDR3 nucleotides: TGTGCCAGCAGCTTAGGTACAGGGACGACAGATACGCAGTATTTT. It encodes CASSLGTGTTDTQYF.

A remark on this clone: Compared with germline, one end of the junction differs, possibly owing to a read error. V and J are TRBV28 and TRBJ2-7, with D unclear. The CDR3 covers 13 residues. Germline CDR1 reads MDHEN; CDR2 reads SYDVKM. The CDR3 region is CASSLLRLGERYF. The CDR3 bases are TGTGCCAGCAGTTTATTGCGGTTGGGCGAGCGGTACTTC.

The chain carries TRBV28 and TRBJ1-4; 7 nucleotides match TRBD1. The CDR3 length is 12 residues. Trimming took 7 bases from V and 8 from J; bases not matched to a gene: 4. Looked up from germline, CDR1 is MDHEN and CDR2 is SYDVKM. Written as DNA, the CDR3 is TGTGCCAGCAACCAACAGGGGGAAAAACTGTTTTTT. This encodes CASNQQGEKLFF.

This chain connects TRBV30 to TRBJ2-7; TRBD2 aligns across 7 bases. The CDR3 contains 13 residues. The germline V gene has CDR1 GTSNPN and CDR2 SVGIG (reference sequence). Germline trimming cut 7 bases from V and 5 bases from J; bases unmatched to any gene: 11. The CDR3 spells CASGRSGRDEQYF. CDR3 in DNA: TGTGCCTCCGGACGCTCGGGGAGGGACGAGCAGTACTTC.

This chain uses TRBV7-9 with TRBJ1-2; possibly TRBD1 for D (5 bases). Trimming stripped 4 bases from V and 0 bases from J, with 6 bases between. Germline CDR1 is SEHNR and CDR2 is FQNEAQ (reference sequence). CDR3 size: 13 residues. The CDR3 loop reads CASSSGPNYGYTF. DNA of the CDR3: TGTGCCAGCAGCTCGGGACCTAACTATGGCTACACCTTC.

The chain joins TRBV5-5 to TRBJ1-2, with D maybe TRBD1 (6 bases). The V gene's germline CDR1 is SGHKS and CDR2 YYEKEE (reference sequence). This CDR3 has 12 residues. The V gene lost 3 bases and the J gene lost 7 bases, with 10 bases spanning the gap. Here the CDR3 DNA reads TGTGCCAGCAGCTCACAGGGTGTTGGCTACACCTTC. Translation: CASSSQGVGYTF.

The chain employs TRBV18 and TRBJ2-7, with a tentative D call TRBD1 (6 bases). Trimming took off 0 bases at V and 4 bases at J, with 13 bases between the two ends. The CDR3 has 15 amino acids. CDR1 KGHSH and CDR2 LQKENI come from the germline V gene. The CDR3 nucleotides are TGTGCCAGCTCACCACCGGTTCAGGGGATTTACGAGCAGTACTTC. Protein product: CASSPPVQGIYEQYF.

J is TRBJ2-7 and V is TRBV5-1; D gene uncertain. CDR1 is SGHRS and CDR2 is YFSETQ in the germline V gene. Trimming shortened V by 0 bases and J by 5 bases, and 12 bases separated the two germline ends. The CDR3 is 14 residues long. CDR3 DNA: TGCGCCAGCAGCTTGGTTGCAGGAAGCCACGAGCAGTACTTC. Translated: CASSLVAGSHEQYF.